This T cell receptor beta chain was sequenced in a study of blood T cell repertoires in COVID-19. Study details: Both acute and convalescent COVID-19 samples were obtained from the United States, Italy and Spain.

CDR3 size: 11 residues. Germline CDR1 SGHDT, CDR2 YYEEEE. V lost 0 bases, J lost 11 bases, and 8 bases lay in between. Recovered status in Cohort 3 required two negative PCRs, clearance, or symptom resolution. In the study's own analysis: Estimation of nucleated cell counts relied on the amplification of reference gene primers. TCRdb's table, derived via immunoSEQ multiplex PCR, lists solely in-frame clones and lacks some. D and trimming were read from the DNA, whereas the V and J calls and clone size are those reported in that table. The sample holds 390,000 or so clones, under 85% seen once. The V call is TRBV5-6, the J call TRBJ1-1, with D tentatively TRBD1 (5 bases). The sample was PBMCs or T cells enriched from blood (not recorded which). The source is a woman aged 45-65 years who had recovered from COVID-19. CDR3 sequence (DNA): TGTGCCAGCAGCTTGGCAGGGCCCGCTTTCTTT. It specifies CASSLAGPAFF. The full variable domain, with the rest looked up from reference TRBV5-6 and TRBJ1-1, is DAGVTQSPTHLIKTRGQQVTLRCSPKSGHDTVSWYQQALGQGPQFIFQYYEEEERQRGNFPDRFSGHQFPNYSSELNVNALLLGDSALYLCASSLAGPAFFGQGTRLTVV.